Below, 19 T cell receptor beta chains from the same sample are listed, as sequenced in a study of metastatic and nonmetastatic thyroid tumors. MiXCR re-clonotyped the PCR reads for TCRdb. The sample yields just over 40,000 clones, more than 9.5% seen once. Thyroid surgery was performed in patients who had received no treatment beforehand. The sequenced sample consisted of blood. All receptors derive from a female donor with papillary thyroid cancer or a benign thyroid nodule (not recorded which). Some clones in this sample may be carry-over from other donors' samples.

Ten or more counts support this clone. For the CDR3, the DNA is TGCAGTGCTGGGACTAAGTACGAGCAGTACTTC. This translates into CSAGTKYEQYF. V usage is TRBV20-1 and J usage is TRBJ2-7, with 7 bases identical to TRBD2. Germline values: CDR1 DFQATT, CDR2 SNEGSKA (reference sequence). CDR3 length: 11 amino acids. The V segment lost 5 bases and the J segment 4 bases; nucleotides outside the gene matches: 2.

Many counts were recorded for this clone. The rearrangement links TRBV6-1 to TRBJ2-7, with TRBD2 matching 12 bases. The CDR3 is 15 residues long. The V gene's germline CDR1 is MNHNS and CDR2 SASEGT. V dropped 5 bases and J dropped 0; count of bases not matched to a gene: 2. CDR3 sequence: CASSRTSGTSYEQYF. The CDR3 nucleotides read TGTGCCAGCAGTAGGACTAGCGGGACCTCCTACGAGCAGTACTTC.

This clone was seen at least ten times. The V gene is TRBV7-2, the J gene TRBJ1-2; 9 positions match TRBD1. The trim removed 1 base at V and 4 bases at J, leaving 4 bases unmatched. There are 15 residues in the CDR3. CDR1 and CDR2 from the germline V gene are SGHTA and FQGNSA. The DNA of the CDR3 is TGTGCCAGCAGCTTAGGGACAGGGGTGGGCTATGGCTACACCTTC. It translates to CASSLGTGVGYGYTF.

A few counts support this clone. The rearrangement uses TRBV20-1 and TRBJ2-7, with 16 positions matching TRBD2. Germline CDR1 reads DFQATT; CDR2 reads SNEGSKA (reference sequence). CDR3 length: 17 amino acids. V shed 4 bases and J 5 bases; nucleotides not matched to a gene: 11. CDR3 sequence reads: CSATNGTSGRAVNEQYF. The CDR3, as DNA: TGCAGTGCTACCAACGGGACTAGCGGGAGGGCCGTTAACGAGCAGTACTTC.

This clone was counted a few times. The J gene is TRBJ2-7, the V gene TRBV27; D is ambiguous. Germline V lookup: CDR1 MNHEY, CDR2 SMNVEV (reference sequence). V was shortened by 0 bases and J by 13 bases, with 16 bases between the two germline ends. The CDR3 is 13 amino acids. CDR3 DNA: TGTGCCAGCAGTTTATCTATCGGCTACGAGTATTACTTC. Translation gives CASSLSIGYEYYF.

The table lists this clone with many counts. V gene TRBV9 combines with J gene TRBJ2-6, with D perhaps being TRBD1 or TRBD2 (5 bases each). CDR3 length: 17 amino acids. CDR1 SGDLS and CDR2 YYNGEE come from the germline V gene. The ends were cut back, 0 bases at V and 2 bases at J, with 12 bases in the middle. CDR3 protein: CASSVGLWGTGANVLTF. The CDR3 DNA follows: TGTGCCAGCAGCGTAGGACTTTGGGGGACTGGGGCCAACGTCCTGACTTTC.

The gene calls are TRBV6-4 and TRBJ2-2, with TRBD1 matching 8 bases. The germline CDR1 and CDR2 sequences are MRHNA and SNTAGT. Trimming at V came to 0 bases and at J to 3 bases, leaving 0 bases not matched to a gene. The CDR3 runs to 15 residues. The CDR3 sequence is CASSDSTGDTGELFF. CDR3 nucleotide sequence: TGTGCCAGCAGTGACTCGACAGGGGACACCGGGGAGCTGTTTTTT.

This clone was observed many times. The rearrangement uses TRBV11-2 and TRBJ1-3; D not certain. V was cut by 6 bases and J by 4 bases, with 19 bases left in between. Germline V gene lookup returns CDR1 SGHAT and CDR2 FQNNGV. The CDR3 sequence is 16 residues long. The CDR3 is CASRQSGYRRGNTIYF. In DNA form, the CDR3 reads TGTGCCAGCAGACAAAGCGGCTACCGGAGAGGAAACACCATATATTTT.

At least ten counts were recorded for this clone. This sequence joins TRBV3-1 and TRBJ1-2; a possible D gene is TRBD1 (5 bases). Trimming took off 4 bases at V and 6 bases at J, with 9 bases between the two ends. Per the germline V gene, CDR1 is LGHDT and CDR2 is YNNKEL (reference sequence). The CDR3 is 12 residues long. Here the CDR3 reads CASSPGGDGYTF. The CDR3 DNA is TGTGCCAGCAGCCCCGGGGGGGATGGCTACACCTTC.

This clone showed up many times. Other DNA sequences in this sample translate to the same CDR3. V is TRBV5-4 and J is TRBJ2-3, with 7 bases matching TRBD2. CDR3 length equals 15 residues. Germline CDR1 SGHNT, CDR2 YYREEE (reference sequence). V lost 4 bases and J lost 6; bases outside the gene matches: 11. The CDR3 region has the DNA TGTGCCAGCAGCCGGCCGGGACTACCACAGGATACGCAGTATTTT. It yields the protein CASSRPGLPQDTQYF.

This clone occurred many times. V usage is TRBV20-1 and J usage is TRBJ2-7; D ambiguous. Trimming cost V 4 bases and J 4 bases, with 17 bases left between them. The CDR3 consists of 14 residues. The germline V gene has CDR1 DFQATT and CDR2 SNEGSKA (reference sequence). CDR3 residues: CSAKTTPPKYEQYF. The CDR3, as DNA: TGCAGTGCTAAAACGACACCACCAAAATACGAGCAGTACTTC.

The chain employs TRBV7-9 and TRBJ1-1; D is perhaps TRBD1 (6 bases). CDR1 and CDR2 (germline): SEHNR, FQNEAQ (reference sequence). V was cut by 6 bases and J by 5 bases, with 19 bases left in between. The CDR3 contains 15 residues. The CDR3 reads CASSRQQGGGTEAFF. Here the CDR3 DNA reads TGTGCCAGCAGTCGACAACAGGGAGGTGGGACTGAAGCTTTCTTT.

This clone was counted at least ten times. This sequence joins TRBV3-1 and TRBJ2-3; 9 bases fit TRBD1. Trimming removed 4 bases from V and 10 bases from J; junction bases left unmatched: 15. The CDR3 is 16 amino acids. Germline-derived CDR1 and CDR2 are LGHDT and YNNKEL (reference sequence). CDR3 in DNA: TGTGCCAGCAGCCGCAACAGGGGGCGAAGCTGGGGGGCGCAGTATTTT. Translating gives CASSRNRGRSWGAQYF.

This clone has a count of ten or more. J is TRBJ1-5 and V is TRBV29-1; no reliable D call. This CDR3 contains 13 residues. Trimming took 5 bases from V and 3 from J, leaving 11 bases between them. Germline V gives CDR1 SQVTM, CDR2 ANQGSEA. CDR3 loop: CSVRSGSNQPQHF. The CDR3 DNA is TGCAGCGTTCGGTCAGGCTCCAATCAGCCCCAGCATTTT.

This clone has a count of ten or more. This chain connects TRBV30 to TRBJ1-1, with D possibly matching TRBD1 (5 bases). The ends were cut back, 1 base at V and 1 base at J, with 10 bases in the middle. Germline V gene lookup returns CDR1 GTSNPN and CDR2 SVGIG (reference sequence). The CDR3 is made up of 14 amino acids. CDR3 bases: TGTGCCTGGAGTGCCTGGGGGGGGAACACTGAAGCTTTCTTT. It yields the protein CAWSAWGGNTEAFF. Full variable domain (outside the CDR3, taken from reference TRBV30 and TRBJ1-1): SQTIHQWPATLVQPVGSPLSLECTVEGTSNPNLYWYRQAAGRGLQLLFYSVGIGQISSEVPQNLSASRPQDRQFILSSKKLLLSDSGFYLCAWSAWGGNTEAFFGQGTRLTVV.

Ten or more counts support this clone. V and J are TRBV5-1 and TRBJ2-5; possibly TRBD2 for D (6 bases). V lost 0 bases to trimming and J lost 6 bases, with 12 bases between them. In germline, CDR1 is SGHRS, CDR2 YFSETQ. This CDR3 comprises 14 residues. CDR3 sequence (DNA): TGCGCCAGCAGCTTGGCGGGAGAGGGAAAGACCCAGTACTTC. It is translated as CASSLAGEGKTQYF.

This clone was seen many times. Here the CDR3 DNA reads TGTGCCAGCAGCCCCGGGACAGTCCAAGAGACCCAGTACTTC. Protein: CASSPGTVQETQYF. The V call is TRBV6-2 or TRBV6-3, the J call TRBJ2-5; 7 bases fit TRBD1. Germline V gene sequence: CDR1 MNHEY, CDR2 SVGEGT. The CDR3 consists of 14 residues. The V and J ends lost 6 bases and 1 base, in that order; junction bases with no gene match: 5.

This clone appeared many times. V usage is TRBV2 and J usage is TRBJ2-7; 9 nucleotides align to TRBD1. V trimming: 4 bases; J trimming: 1 base; junction bases outside the gene matches: 8. This CDR3 region has 16 residues. The germline V gene encodes CDR1 SNHLY and CDR2 FYNNEI. CDR3 coding DNA: TGTGCCAGCAGTGTCCACAGGGGGCATCTATCCTACGAGCAGTACTTC. This translates into CASSVHRGHLSYEQYF.

The genes are TRBV6-1 and TRBJ1-1; the D gene is possibly TRBD1 (6 bases). CDR1 and CDR2 from the germline V gene are MNHNS and SASEGT. Trimming took 6 bases from V and 5 from J, leaving 16 bases between them. The CDR3 sequence is 14 residues long. CDR3 DNA sequence: TGTGCCAGCAGCTCACGTACAGGGAATACTGAAGCTTTCTTT. Protein product: CASSSRTGNTEAFF.